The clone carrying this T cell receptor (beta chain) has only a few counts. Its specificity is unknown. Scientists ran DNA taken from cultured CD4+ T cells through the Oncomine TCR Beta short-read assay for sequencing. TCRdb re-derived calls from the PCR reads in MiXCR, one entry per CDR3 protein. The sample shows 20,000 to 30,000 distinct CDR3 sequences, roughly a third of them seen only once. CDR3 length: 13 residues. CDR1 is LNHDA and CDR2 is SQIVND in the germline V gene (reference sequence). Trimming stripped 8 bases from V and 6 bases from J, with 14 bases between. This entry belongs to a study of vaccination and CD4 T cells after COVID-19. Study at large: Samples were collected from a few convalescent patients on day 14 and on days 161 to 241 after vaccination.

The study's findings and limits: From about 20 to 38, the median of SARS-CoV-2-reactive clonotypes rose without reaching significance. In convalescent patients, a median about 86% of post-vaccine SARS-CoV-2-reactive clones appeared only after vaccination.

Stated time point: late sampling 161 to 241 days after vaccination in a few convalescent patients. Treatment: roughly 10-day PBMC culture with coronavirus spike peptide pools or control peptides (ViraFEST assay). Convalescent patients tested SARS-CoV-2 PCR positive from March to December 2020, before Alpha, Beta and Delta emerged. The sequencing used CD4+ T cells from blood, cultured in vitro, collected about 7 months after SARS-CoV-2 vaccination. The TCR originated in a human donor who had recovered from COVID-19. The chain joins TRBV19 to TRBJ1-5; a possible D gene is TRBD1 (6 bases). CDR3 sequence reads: CASDQGFTQPQHF. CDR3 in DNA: TGTGCCAGTGACCAGGGGTTTACTCAGCCCCAGCATTTT.